This T cell receptor (beta chain) was sequenced for a study of CXCR3-negative and CXCR3-positive naive CD8 T cells. Overall study findings and caveats: Researchers report that CXCR3-positive naive cells carry more hydrophobic TRB CDR3s than CXCR3-negative naive cells.

The libraries of TRB cDNA were constructed through 5' RACE using UMI labels. TCRdb reprocessed the 5' RACE reads, with one entry per CDR3 protein and no DNA. The sample table sets out over 55,000 distinct CDR3 sequences. In regard to this clonotype: Its antigen remains unidentified.

The CDR3 is 15 residues long. CDR1 is MGHRA and CDR2 is YSYEKL in the germline V gene. The chain recombines TRBV4-1 with TRBJ2-3; absent DNA, TCRdb's TRBD1 call cannot be checked. Sequencing was done on a sample of naive CXCR3+ CD8+ T cells from blood. Subset described: CD45RO-CCR7+CD27+CD95- naive CD8+ T cells expressing CXCR3 (TNR3+). This clonotype was sampled from a human donor in good health. Some clones in this sample may be carry-over from other donors' samples. This CDR3 is CASSHDRDRTDTQYF.